This TCR beta chain appears in the sequencing data of a study of blood T cell repertoires in COVID-19. This CDR3 spans 16 amino acids. With V trimmed by 0 bases and J by 4 bases, 8 bases remained unmatched. The germline gives CDR1 PRHDT, CDR2 FYEKMQ (reference sequence). Participant ages covered about 18 to 89 years across around 25 US areas. In assigning cohorts, the study relied on participant-reported clinical history. As originally analysed: Reference gene primer amplification gave nucleated cell count estimates. The protocol was immunoSEQ multiplex PCR, while the TCRdb copy is restricted to in-frame clones and leaves out a portion. From that table come the V and J calls and clone size; the DNA was used to work out D and trimming. The sample has 350,000 to 400,000 clones; 80% to 95% are singletons.

The sequenced material came from PBMCs or T cells enriched from blood (not recorded which). The chain recombines TRBV13 with TRBJ1-2, with 7 bases identical to TRBD1. This TCR derives from a woman in her thirties or forties who had been exposed to COVID-19. In DNA form, the CDR3 reads TGTGCCAGCAGCTTAGGCCAGGGGGATAGGCTCTATGGCTACACCTTC. Protein sequence: CASSLGQGDRLYGYTF.